This section outlines one T cell receptor beta chain sequence together with its context. Germline-derived CDR1 and CDR2 are SGHDT and YYEEEE. The CDR3 covers 15 residues. Deletions cut 0 bases from V and 3 bases from J, with 10 bases between. TCRdb keeps only in-frame clones here, not all; method: immunoSEQ multiplex PCR. The top ten clones hold more than 8.5% of a sample with 300,000 to 350,000 clones, roughly 90% of them seen once. The data originate from a study of blood T cell repertoires in COVID-19. As for the study in general: PBMCs, B-cell-depleted T cells, or T cells provided the cDNA or gDNA that made up the material.

All enrollees were about 18 to 89 years old and from about 25 US areas. Which cohort a participant joined came from the clinical history participants gave. The TCR was taken from a woman between 18 and 29 years old who had recovered from COVID-19. The sequenced material came from PBMCs or T cells enriched from blood (not recorded which). V gene TRBV5-6 combines with J gene TRBJ1-5; maybe TRBD1 (5 bases). The chain's CDR3 is CASSLGGEPNQPQHF. CDR3 DNA: TGTGCCAGCAGCTTGGGGGGGGAACCCAATCAGCCCCAGCATTTT.